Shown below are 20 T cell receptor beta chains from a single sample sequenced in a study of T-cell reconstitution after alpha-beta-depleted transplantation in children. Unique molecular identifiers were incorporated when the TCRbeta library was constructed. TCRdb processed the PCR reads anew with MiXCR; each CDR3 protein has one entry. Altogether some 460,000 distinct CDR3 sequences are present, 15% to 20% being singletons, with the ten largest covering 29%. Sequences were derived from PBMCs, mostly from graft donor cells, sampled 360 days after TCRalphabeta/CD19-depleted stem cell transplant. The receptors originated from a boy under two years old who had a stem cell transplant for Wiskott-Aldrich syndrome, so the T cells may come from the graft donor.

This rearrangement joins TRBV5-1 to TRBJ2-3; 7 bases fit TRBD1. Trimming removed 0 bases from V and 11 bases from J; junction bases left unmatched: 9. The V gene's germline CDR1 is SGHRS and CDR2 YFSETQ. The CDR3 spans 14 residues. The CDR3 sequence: CASSLAVGGAGQYF. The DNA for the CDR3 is TGCGCCAGCAGCTTGGCCGTAGGGGGCGCGGGGCAGTATTTT.

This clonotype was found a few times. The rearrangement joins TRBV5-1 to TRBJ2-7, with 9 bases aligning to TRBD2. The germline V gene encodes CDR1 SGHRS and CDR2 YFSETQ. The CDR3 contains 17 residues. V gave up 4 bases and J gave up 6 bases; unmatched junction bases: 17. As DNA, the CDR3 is TGCGCCAGCAGCCCCCGCGCCTTAGCGGGAGCACCCAGCGAGCAGTACTTC. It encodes CASSPRALAGAPSEQYF.

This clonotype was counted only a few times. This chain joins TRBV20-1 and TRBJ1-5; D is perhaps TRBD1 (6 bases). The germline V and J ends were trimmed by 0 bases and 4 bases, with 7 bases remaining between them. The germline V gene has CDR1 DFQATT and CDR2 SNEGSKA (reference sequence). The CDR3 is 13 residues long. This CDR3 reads CSARDTGNQPQHF. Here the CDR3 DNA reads TGCAGTGCTAGAGATACAGGGAATCAGCCCCAGCATTTT.

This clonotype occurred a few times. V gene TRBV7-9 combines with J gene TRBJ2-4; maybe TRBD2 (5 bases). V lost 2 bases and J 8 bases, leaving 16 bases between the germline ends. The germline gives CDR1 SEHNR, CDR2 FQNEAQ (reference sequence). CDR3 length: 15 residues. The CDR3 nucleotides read TGTGCCAGCAGCTTATGGACGCGGGTAGGAGACATTCAGTACTTC. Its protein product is CASSLWTRVGDIQYF.

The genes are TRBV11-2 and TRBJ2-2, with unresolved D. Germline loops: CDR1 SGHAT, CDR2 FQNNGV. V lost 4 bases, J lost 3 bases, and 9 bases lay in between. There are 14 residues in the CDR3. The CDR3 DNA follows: TGTGCCAGCAGCTCGAGGCAAGACACCGGGGAGCTGTTTTTT. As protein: CASSSRQDTGELFF.

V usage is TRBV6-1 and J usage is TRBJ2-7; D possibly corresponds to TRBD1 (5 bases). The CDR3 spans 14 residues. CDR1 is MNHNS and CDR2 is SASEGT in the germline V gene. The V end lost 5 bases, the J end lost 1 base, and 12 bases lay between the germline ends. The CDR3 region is CASSSPRVSYEQYF. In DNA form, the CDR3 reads TGTGCCAGCAGTAGCCCCAGGGTATCCTACGAGCAGTACTTC.

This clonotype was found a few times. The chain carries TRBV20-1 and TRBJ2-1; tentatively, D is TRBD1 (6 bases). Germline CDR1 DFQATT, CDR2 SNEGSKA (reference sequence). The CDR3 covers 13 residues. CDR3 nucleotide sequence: TGCAGAGCCCAGGGGAGCTCCTACAATGAGCAGTTCTTC. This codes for CRAQGSSYNEQFF.

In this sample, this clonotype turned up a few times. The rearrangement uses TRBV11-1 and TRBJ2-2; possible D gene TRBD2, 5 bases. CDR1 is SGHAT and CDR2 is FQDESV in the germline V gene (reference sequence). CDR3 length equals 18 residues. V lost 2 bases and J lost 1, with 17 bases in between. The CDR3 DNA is TGTGCCAGCAGCTTACCCCTCGGACTGGCTAGGAACACCGGGGAGCTGTTTTTT. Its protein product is CASSLPLGLARNTGELFF.

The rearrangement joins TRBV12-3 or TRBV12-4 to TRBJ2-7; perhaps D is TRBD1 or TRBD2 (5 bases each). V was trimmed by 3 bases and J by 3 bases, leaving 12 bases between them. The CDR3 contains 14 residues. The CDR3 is CASSFWDPRYEQYF. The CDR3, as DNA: TGTGCCAGCAGTTTTTGGGACCCCCGCTACGAGCAGTACTTC.

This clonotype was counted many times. This CDR3 reads CASSLVRATEAFF. DNA for the CDR3: TGTGCCAGCAGTTTAGTGAGGGCTACTGAAGCTTTCTTT. The chain couples TRBV12-3 or TRBV12-4 to TRBJ1-1; D ambiguous. The V and J ends lost 1 base and 5 bases respectively, with 8 bases between them. The CDR3 runs to 13 residues.

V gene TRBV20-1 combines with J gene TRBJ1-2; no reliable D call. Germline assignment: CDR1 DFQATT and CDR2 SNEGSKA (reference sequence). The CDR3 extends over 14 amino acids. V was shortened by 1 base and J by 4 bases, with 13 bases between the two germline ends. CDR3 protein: CSARGLDGLYGYTF. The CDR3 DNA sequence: TGCAGTGCTAGAGGCCTGGACGGTCTCTATGGCTACACCTTC.

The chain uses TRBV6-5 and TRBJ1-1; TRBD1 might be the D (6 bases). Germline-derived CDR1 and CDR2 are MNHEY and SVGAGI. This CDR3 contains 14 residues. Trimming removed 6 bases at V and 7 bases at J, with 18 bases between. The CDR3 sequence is CASSYDRPAVEAFF. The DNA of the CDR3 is TGTGCCAGCAGCTATGACAGGCCTGCGGTTGAAGCTTTCTTT.

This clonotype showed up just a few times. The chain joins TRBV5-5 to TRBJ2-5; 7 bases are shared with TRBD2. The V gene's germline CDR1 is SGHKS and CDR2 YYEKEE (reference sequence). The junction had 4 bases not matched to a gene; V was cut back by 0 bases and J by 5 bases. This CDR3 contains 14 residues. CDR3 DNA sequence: TGTGCCAGCAGCTTGGGACTAGCCCCGGAGACCCAGTACTTC. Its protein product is CASSLGLAPETQYF.

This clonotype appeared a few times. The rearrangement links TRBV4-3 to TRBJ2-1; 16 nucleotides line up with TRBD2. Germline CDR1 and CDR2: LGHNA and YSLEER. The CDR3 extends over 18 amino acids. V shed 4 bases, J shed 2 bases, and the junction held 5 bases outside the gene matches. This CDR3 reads CASSLGLAGGGTYNEQFF. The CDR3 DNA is TGCGCCAGCAGCCTGGGACTAGCGGGAGGGGGCACCTACAATGAGCAGTTCTTC.

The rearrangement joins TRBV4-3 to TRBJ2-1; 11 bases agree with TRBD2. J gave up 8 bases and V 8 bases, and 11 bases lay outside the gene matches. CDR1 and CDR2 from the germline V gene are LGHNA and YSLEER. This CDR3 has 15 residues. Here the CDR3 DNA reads TGCGCCAGCGCGCGAACTAGCGGGAGACAGGATGAGCAGTTCTTC. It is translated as CASARTSGRQDEQFF.

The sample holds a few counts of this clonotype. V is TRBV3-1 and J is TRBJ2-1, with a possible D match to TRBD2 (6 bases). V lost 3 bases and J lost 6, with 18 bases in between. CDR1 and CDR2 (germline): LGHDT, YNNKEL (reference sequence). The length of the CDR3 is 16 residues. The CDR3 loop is CASSQQMRGGINEQFF. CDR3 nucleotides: TGTGCCAGCAGCCAGCAGATGAGGGGAGGCATCAATGAGCAGTTCTTC.

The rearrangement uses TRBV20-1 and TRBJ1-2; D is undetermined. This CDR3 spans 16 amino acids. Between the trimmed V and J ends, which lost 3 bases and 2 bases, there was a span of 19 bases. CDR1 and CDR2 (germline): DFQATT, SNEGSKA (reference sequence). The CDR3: CSASQRQIDLNYGYTF. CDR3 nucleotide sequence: TGCAGTGCTAGTCAACGGCAAATAGATTTAAACTATGGCTACACCTTC.

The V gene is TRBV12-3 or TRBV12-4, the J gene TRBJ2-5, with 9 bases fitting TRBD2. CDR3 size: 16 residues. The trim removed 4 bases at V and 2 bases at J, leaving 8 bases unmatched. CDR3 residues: CASSYRLAVYQETQYF. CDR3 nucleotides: TGTGCCAGCAGTTACCGACTAGCGGTATATCAAGAGACCCAGTACTTC.

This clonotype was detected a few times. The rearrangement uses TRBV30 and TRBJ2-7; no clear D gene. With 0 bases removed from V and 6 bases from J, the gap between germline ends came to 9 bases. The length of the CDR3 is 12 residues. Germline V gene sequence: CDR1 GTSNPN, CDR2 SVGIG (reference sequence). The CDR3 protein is CAWSVSVGEQYF. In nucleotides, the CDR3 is TGTGCCTGGAGTGTCTCAGTTGGCGAGCAGTACTTC. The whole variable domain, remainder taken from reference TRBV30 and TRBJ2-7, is SQTIHQWPATLVQPVGSPLSLECTVEGTSNPNLYWYRQAAGRGLQLLFYSVGIGQISSEVPQNLSASRPQDRQFILSSKKLLLSDSGFYLCAWSVSVGEQYFGPGTRLTVT.

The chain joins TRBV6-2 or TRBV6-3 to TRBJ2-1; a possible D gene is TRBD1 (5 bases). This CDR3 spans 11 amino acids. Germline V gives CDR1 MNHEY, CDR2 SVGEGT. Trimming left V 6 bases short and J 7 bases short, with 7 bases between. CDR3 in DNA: TGTGCCAGCAGACCAGGGAATGAGCAGTTCTTC. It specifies CASRPGNEQFF.